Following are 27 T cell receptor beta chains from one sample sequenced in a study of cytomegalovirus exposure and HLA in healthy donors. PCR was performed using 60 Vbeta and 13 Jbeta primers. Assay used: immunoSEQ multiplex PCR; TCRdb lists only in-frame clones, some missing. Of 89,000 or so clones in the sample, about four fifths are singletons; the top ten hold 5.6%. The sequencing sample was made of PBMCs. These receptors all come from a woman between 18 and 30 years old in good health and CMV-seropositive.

In DNA form, the CDR3 reads TGTGCCAGCAGCCCCCTTTTGGAAGGGGTCGGAAACACCATATATTTT. It yields the protein CASSPLLEGVGNTIYF. This sequence joins TRBV7-9 and TRBJ1-3; possible D gene TRBD1, 5 bases. V lost 5 bases and J lost 4, with 18 bases in between. The germline V gene encodes CDR1 SEHNR and CDR2 FQNEAQ (reference sequence). The CDR3 has 16 residues. Full variable domain (missing parts from reference TRBV7-9 and TRBJ1-3): DTGVSQNPRHKITKRGQNVTFRCDPISEHNRLYWYRQTLGQGPEFLTYFQNEAQLEKSRLLSDRFSAERPKGSFSTLEIQRTEQGDSAMYLCASSPLLEGVGNTIYFGEGSWLTVV.

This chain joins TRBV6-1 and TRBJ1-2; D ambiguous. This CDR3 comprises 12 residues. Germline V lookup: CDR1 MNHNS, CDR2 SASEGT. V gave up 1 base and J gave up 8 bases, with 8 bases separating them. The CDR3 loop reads CASSEGPGGYTF. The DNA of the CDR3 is TGTGCCAGCAGTGAAGGACCGGGGGGCTACACCTTC.

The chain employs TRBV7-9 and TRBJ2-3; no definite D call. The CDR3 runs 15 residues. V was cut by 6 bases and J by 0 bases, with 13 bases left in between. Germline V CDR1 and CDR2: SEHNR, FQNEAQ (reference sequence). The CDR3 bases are TGTGCCAGCAGTCCGAGTTTCTATAGCACAGATACGCAGTATTTT. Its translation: CASSPSFYSTDTQYF.

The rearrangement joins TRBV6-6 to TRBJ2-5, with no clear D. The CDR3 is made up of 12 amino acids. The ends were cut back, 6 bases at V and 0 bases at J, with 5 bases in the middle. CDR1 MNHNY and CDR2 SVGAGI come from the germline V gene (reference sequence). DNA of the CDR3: TGTGCCAGCAGCGGGTACCAAGAGACCCAGTACTTC. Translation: CASSGYQETQYF.

CDR3 sequence (DNA): TGTGCCAGCGGGGAGGGTGCATTTGAGCAGTTCTTC. This translates into CASGEGAFEQFF. The chain employs TRBV6-5 and TRBJ2-1, with 7 bases lining up with TRBD2. Trimming at V came to 8 bases and at J to 9 bases, leaving 7 bases not matched to a gene. The CDR3 runs to 12 residues. CDR1 is MNHEY and CDR2 is SVGAGI in the germline V gene.

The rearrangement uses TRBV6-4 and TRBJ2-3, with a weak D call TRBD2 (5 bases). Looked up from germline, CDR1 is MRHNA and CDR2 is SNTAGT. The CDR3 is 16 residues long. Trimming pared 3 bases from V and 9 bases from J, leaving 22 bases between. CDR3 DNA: TGTGCCAGCAGTGAGGTCGGGCTAGCCGCTATAAACACGCAGTATTTT. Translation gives CASSEVGLAAINTQYF.

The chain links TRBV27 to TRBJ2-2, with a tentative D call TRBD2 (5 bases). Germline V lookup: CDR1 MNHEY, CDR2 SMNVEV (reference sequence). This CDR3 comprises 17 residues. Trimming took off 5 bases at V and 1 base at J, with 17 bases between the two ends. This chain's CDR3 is CASSLFGVPENTGELFF. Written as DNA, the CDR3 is TGTGCCAGCAGTCTATTCGGGGTCCCGGAGAACACCGGGGAGCTGTTTTTT.

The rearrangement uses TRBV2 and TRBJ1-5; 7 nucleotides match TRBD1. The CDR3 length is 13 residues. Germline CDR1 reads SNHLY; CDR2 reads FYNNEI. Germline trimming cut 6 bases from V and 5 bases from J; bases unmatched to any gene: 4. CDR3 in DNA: TGTGCCAGCAGCTCCAGGGGGGATCAGCCCCAGCATTTT. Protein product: CASSSRGDQPQHF.

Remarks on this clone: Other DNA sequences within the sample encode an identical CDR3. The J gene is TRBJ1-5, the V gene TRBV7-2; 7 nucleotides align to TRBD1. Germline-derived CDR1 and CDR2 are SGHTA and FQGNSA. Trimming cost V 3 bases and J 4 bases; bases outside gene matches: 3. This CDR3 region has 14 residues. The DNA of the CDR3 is TGTGCCAGCAGCTTCAGACAGGGTAATCAGCCCCAGCATTTT. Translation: CASSFRQGNQPQHF. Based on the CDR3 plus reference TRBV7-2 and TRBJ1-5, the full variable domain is GAGVSQSPSNKVTEKGKDVELRCDPISGHTALYWYRQSLGQGLEFLIYFQGNSAPDKSGLPSDRFSAERTGGSVSTLTIQRTQQEDSAVYLCASSFRQGNQPQHFGDGTRLSIL.

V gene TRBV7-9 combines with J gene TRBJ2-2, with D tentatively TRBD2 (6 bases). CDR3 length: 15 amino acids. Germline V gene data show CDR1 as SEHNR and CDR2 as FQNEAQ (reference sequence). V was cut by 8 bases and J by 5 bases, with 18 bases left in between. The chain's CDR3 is CASASGGGRTGELFF. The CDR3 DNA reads TGTGCCAGCGCCTCCGGTGGGGGGAGGACCGGGGAGCTGTTTTTT.

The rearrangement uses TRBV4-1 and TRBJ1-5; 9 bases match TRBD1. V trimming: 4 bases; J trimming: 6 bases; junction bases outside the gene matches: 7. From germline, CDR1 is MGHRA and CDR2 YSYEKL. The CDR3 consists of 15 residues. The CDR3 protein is CASSLGQGKSQPQHF. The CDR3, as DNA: TGCGCCAGCAGCCTAGGACAGGGGAAGAGTCAGCCCCAGCATTTT.

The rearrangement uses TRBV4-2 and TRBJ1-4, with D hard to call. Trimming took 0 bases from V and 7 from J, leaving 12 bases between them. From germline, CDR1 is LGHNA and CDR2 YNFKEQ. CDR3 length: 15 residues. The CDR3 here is CASSQDGNTAEKLFF. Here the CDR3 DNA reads TGTGCCAGCAGCCAAGATGGTAACACCGCTGAAAAACTGTTTTTT.

The CDR3 here is CASNKGARTEAFF. The CDR3 nucleotides read TGTGCCAGTAATAAGGGGGCTCGGACTGAAGCTTTCTTT. The J gene is TRBJ1-1, the V gene TRBV19; 7 nucleotides line up with TRBD1. Germline V gene sequence: CDR1 LNHDA, CDR2 SQIVND (reference sequence). Germline trimming cut 7 bases from V and 5 bases from J; bases unmatched to any gene: 7. The CDR3 totals 13 residues.

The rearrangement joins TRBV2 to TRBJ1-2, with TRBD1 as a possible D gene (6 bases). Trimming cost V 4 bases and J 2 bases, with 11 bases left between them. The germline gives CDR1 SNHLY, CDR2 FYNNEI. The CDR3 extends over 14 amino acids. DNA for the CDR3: TGTGCCAGCAGTGGGACAGCGAGGAACTATGGCTACACCTTC. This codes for CASSGTARNYGYTF.

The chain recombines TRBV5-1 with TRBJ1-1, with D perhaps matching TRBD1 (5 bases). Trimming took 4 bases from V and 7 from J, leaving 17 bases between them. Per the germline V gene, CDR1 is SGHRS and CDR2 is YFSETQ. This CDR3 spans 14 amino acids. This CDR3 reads CASSPAGGALEAFF. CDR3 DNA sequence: TGCGCCAGCAGCCCCGCAGGCGGGGCACTTGAAGCTTTCTTT.

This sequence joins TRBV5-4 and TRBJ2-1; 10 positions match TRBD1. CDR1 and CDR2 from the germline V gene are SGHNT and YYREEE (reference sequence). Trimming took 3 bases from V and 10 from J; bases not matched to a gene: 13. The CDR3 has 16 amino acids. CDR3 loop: CASSSTGTGVIGEQFF. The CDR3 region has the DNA TGTGCCAGCAGCTCCACCGGGACAGGGGTCATCGGGGAGCAGTTCTTC.

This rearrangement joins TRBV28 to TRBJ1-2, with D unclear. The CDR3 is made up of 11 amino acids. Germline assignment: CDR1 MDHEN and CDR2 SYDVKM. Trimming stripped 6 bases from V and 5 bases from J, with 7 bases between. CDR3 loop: CASSHQYGYTF. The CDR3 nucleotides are TGTGCCAGCAGCCACCAGTATGGCTACACCTTC.

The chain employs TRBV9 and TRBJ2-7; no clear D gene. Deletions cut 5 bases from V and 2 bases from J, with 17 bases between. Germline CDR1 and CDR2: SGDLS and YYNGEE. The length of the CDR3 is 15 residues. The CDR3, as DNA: TGTGCCAGCAGTAGTTCGAGAACCTCTACCTACGAGCAGTACTTC. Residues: CASSSSRTSTYEQYF.

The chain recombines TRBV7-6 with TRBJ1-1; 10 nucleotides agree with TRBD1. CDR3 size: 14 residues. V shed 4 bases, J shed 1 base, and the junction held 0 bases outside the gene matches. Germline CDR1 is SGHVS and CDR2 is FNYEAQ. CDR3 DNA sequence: TGTGCCAGCAGCTGGACAGGGGGGAACACTGAAGCTTTCTTT. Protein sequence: CASSWTGGNTEAFF.

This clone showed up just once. CDR3 region: CASRTSGSNEQYF. The CDR3, as DNA: TGTGCCAGCAGGACTAGCGGGAGCAACGAGCAGTACTTC. The rearrangement joins TRBV6-5 to TRBJ2-7; 12 bases are shared with TRBD2. Looked up from germline, CDR1 is MNHEY and CDR2 is SVGAGI. This CDR3 comprises 13 residues. With 6 bases clipped from V and 5 bases from J, the junction kept 2 bases outside the gene matches.

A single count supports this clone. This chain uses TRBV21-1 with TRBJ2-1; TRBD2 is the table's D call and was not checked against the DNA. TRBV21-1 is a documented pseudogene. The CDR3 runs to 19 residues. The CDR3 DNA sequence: TGTGCCAGCAGCAAAGCGGGACTAGCGGGAAGGGTCAGGGGGAATGAGCAGTTCTTC. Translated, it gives CASSKAGLAGRVRGNEQFF.

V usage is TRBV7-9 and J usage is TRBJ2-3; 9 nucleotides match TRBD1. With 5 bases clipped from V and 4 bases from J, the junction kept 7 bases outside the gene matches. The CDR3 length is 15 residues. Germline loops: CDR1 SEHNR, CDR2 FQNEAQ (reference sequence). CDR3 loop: CASSKGTGNPDTQYF. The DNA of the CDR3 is TGTGCCAGCAGCAAAGGGACAGGGAATCCAGATACGCAGTATTTT.

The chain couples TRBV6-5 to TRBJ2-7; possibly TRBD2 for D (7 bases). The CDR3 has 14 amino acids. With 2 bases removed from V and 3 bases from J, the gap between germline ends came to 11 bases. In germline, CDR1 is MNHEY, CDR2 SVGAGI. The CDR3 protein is CASSYGGAGYEQYF. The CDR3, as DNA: TGTGCCAGCAGTTACGGGGGGGCTGGCTACGAGCAGTACTTC.

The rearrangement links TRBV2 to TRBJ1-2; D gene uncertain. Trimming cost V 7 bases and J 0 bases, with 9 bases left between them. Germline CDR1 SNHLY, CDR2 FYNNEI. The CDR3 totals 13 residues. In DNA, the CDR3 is TGTGCCAGCACAAGACAAACTAACTATGGCTACACCTTC. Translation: CASTRQTNYGYTF.

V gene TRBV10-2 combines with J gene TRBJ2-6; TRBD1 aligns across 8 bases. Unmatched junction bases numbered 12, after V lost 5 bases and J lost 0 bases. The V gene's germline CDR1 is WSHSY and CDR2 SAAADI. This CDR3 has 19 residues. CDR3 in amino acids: CASSSLDRASLSGANVLTF. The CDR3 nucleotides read TGCGCCAGCAGTAGCCTGGACAGGGCTTCCCTCTCTGGGGCCAACGTCCTGACTTTC.

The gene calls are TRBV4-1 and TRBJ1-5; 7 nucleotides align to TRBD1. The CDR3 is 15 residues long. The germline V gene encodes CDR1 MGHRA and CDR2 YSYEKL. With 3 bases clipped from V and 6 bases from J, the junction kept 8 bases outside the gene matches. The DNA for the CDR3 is TGCGCCAGCAGCCAGTTAACAGGGGTCGGTCAGCCCCAGCATTTT. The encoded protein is CASSQLTGVGQPQHF.

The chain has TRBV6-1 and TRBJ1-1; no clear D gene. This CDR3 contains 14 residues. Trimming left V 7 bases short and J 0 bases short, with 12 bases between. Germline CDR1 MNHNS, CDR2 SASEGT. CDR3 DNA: TGTGCCAGCAAATTAGACACGTTGAACACTGAAGCTTTCTTT. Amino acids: CASKLDTLNTEAFF.